These 27 T cell receptor beta chains were sequenced from one sample in a study of cytomegalovirus exposure and HLA in healthy donors. The primer mix had 60 Vbeta and 13 Jbeta primers. Sequencing was performed with immunoSEQ multiplex PCR; in TCRdb, only in-frame clones are kept and a portion is missing. This sample has roughly 130,000 clones, with about 80% found just once. Sequencing was done on a sample of PBMCs. These receptors were collected from a human donor in good health.

This chain links TRBV5-4 with TRBJ2-7, with 7 bases fitting TRBD1. The CDR3 sequence is 13 residues long. Per the germline V gene, CDR1 is SGHNT and CDR2 is YYREEE (reference sequence). J was trimmed by 5 bases and V by 1 base; bases with no gene match: 3. The CDR3 here is CASSLFRGNEQYF. The DNA of the CDR3 is TGTGCCAGCAGCTTGTTCAGGGGGAACGAGCAGTACTTC.

The gene calls are TRBV9 and TRBJ2-5; D is ambiguous. Trimming left V 3 bases short and J 2 bases short, with 8 bases between. The CDR3 length is 13 residues. The germline CDR1 and CDR2 sequences are SGDLS and YYNGEE. CDR3 bases: TGTGCCAGCAGCGCCAGGATACAAGAGACCCAGTACTTC. Translated: CASSARIQETQYF.

The chain couples TRBV4-1 to TRBJ1-5, with D possibly being TRBD1 (6 bases). Germline CDR1 reads MGHRA; CDR2 reads YSYEKL. The CDR3 is 14 amino acids. Trimming took off 6 bases at V and 2 bases at J, with 11 bases between the two ends. DNA for the CDR3: TGCGCCAGCAGACCACAGGGAGGCAATCAGCCCCAGCATTTT. This translates into CASRPQGGNQPQHF.

This clone was counted once. The CDR3: CASKWAAGAGELFF. Here the CDR3 DNA reads TGTGCCAGCAAATGGGCGGCGGGGGCCGGGGAGCTGTTTTTT. The chain recombines TRBV9 with TRBJ2-2; TRBD2 agrees at 7 bases. Per germline, CDR1 SGDLS and CDR2 YYNGEE. Trimming at V came to 6 bases and at J to 6 bases, leaving 8 bases not matched to a gene. The length of the CDR3 is 14 residues.

The chain is built from TRBV30 and TRBJ2-7, with TRBD2 matching over 8 bases. The V and J ends lost 4 bases and 0 bases, in that order; junction bases with no gene match: 17. The CDR3 is 18 amino acids. Looked up from germline, CDR1 is GTSNPN and CDR2 is SVGIG (reference sequence). The CDR3 loop is CAWIILLSGDYYSYEQYF. CDR3 coding DNA: TGTGCCTGGATTATCCTGCTTAGCGGGGATTACTACTCCTACGAGCAGTACTTC.

This chain joins TRBV6-5 and TRBJ2-3; D gene ambiguous. Germline V lookup: CDR1 MNHEY, CDR2 SVGAGI. Trimming shortened V by 2 bases and J by 0 bases, and 12 bases separated the two germline ends. CDR3 length equals 16 residues. The CDR3 reads CASSYTSVTSTDTQYF. The CDR3 bases are TGTGCCAGCAGTTACACCAGCGTGACTAGCACAGATACGCAGTATTTT.

CDR3 DNA: TGTGCCAGCAGTGAAACTAGTTCACCCCTCCACTTT. Translating it yields CASSETSSPLHF. The V and J genes are TRBV6-1 and TRBJ1-6; D is undetermined. V lost 2 bases and J lost 9, with 5 bases in between. The length of the CDR3 is 12 residues. The V gene's germline CDR1 is MNHNS and CDR2 SASEGT.

The chain employs TRBV7-9 and TRBJ2-2; tentatively, D is TRBD2 (6 bases). The CDR3 is 14 amino acids. CDR1 SEHNR and CDR2 FQNEAQ come from the germline V gene (reference sequence). DNA for the CDR3: TGTGCTGGGAGGCCGGGGGTCGACACCGGGGAGCTGTTTTTT. This encodes CAGRPGVDTGELFF.

This rearrangement joins TRBV19 to TRBJ2-7; D is unclear. The CDR3 is 11 residues long. Looked up from germline, CDR1 is LNHDA and CDR2 is SQIVND (reference sequence). With 5 bases removed from V and 3 bases from J, the gap between germline ends came to 5 bases. CDR3 protein: CASSSFYEQYF. The CDR3 bases are TGTGCCAGTAGTTCCTTCTACGAGCAGTACTTC.

The chain employs TRBV6-6 and TRBJ1-4, with D perhaps matching TRBD1 (5 bases). The CDR3 runs to 16 residues. CDR1 and CDR2 from the germline V gene are MNHNY and SVGAGI (reference sequence). V was cut by 7 bases and J by 4 bases, with 19 bases left in between. The CDR3 is CASTGWGGAVNEKLFF. The CDR3 nucleotides are TGTGCCAGCACCGGGTGGGGAGGGGCGGTTAATGAAAAACTGTTTTTT.

V and J are TRBV6-5 and TRBJ2-3; D call uncertain. Trimming left V 0 bases short and J 3 bases short, with 7 bases between. Germline V gives CDR1 MNHEY, CDR2 SVGAGI. CDR3 size: 14 residues. The CDR3 nucleotides read TGTGCCAGCAGTTACTCCCGTCAGACAGATACGCAGTATTTT. Translating it yields CASSYSRQTDTQYF.

The V and J genes are TRBV14 and TRBJ2-7; D remains unclear. Per the germline V gene, CDR1 is SGHDN and CDR2 is FVKESK. V was shortened by 0 bases and J by 6 bases, with 12 bases between the two germline ends. The CDR3 extends over 14 amino acids. The CDR3: CASSQDGGPGEQYF. CDR3 bases: TGTGCCAGCAGCCAAGACGGTGGGCCCGGCGAGCAGTACTTC.

The chain recombines TRBV5-1 with TRBJ1-4, with D possibly matching TRBD1 (5 bases). This CDR3 region has 17 residues. Germline V gene lookup returns CDR1 SGHRS and CDR2 YFSETQ. Trimming shortened V by 1 base and J by 7 bases, and 20 bases separated the two germline ends. For the CDR3, the DNA is TGCGCCAGCAGCTTGCGTCGCAGGGCCAACCATAGTGAAAAACTGTTTTTT. Encoded protein: CASSLRRRANHSEKLFF.

The chain has TRBV15 and TRBJ2-5; the match to TRBD2 covers 13 bases. The junction had 16 bases not matched to a gene; V was cut back by 0 bases and J by 0 bases. CDR1 is LNHNV, CDR2 YYDKDF, per germline (reference sequence). The CDR3 length is 22 residues. The CDR3 here is CATSRDPTSGGAAGMYQETQYF. The CDR3 nucleotides are TGTGCCACCAGCAGAGACCCCACTAGCGGGGGGGCCGCTGGCATGTACCAAGAGACCCAGTACTTC.

The chain employs TRBV6-1 and TRBJ2-5; 7 positions match TRBD2. The germline gives CDR1 MNHNS, CDR2 SASEGT. With 8 bases clipped from V and 5 bases from J, the junction kept 14 bases outside the gene matches. This CDR3 has 15 residues. CDR3 residues: CASGGELVGSETQYF. The CDR3 nucleotides read TGTGCCAGCGGGGGGGAACTCGTGGGAAGCGAGACCCAGTACTTC.

The chain uses TRBV7-8 and TRBJ1-2, with D possibly matching TRBD1 (6 bases). Trimming stripped 2 bases from V and 8 bases from J, with 9 bases between. Germline V lookup: CDR1 SGHVS, CDR2 FQNEAQ. The CDR3 length is 12 residues. As DNA, the CDR3 is TGTGCCAGCAGCTTACAGGGGAACGGCTACACCTTC. It is translated as CASSLQGNGYTF.

V and J are TRBV5-1 and TRBJ2-3, with D possibly TRBD2 on 5 matching bases. The CDR3 has 14 residues. The germline V gene encodes CDR1 SGHRS and CDR2 YFSETQ. V lost 5 bases and J lost 4, with 14 bases in between. CDR3 in DNA: TGCGCCAGCAGTTCAACCCCGCGGGCAGATACGCAGTATTTT. It yields the protein CASSSTPRADTQYF.

This chain connects TRBV6-6 to TRBJ1-1; D not certain. The CDR3 is 15 residues long. V was pared by 0 bases and J by 4 bases, with 12 bases between. The germline V gene has CDR1 MNHNY and CDR2 SVGAGI (reference sequence). The CDR3 here is CASSYSSNGVTEAFF. Written as DNA, the CDR3 is TGTGCCAGCAGTTACTCGAGTAACGGGGTCACTGAAGCTTTCTTT.

The V and J genes are TRBV5-6 and TRBJ2-5; the match to TRBD1 covers 7 bases. Trimming cost V 4 bases and J 10 bases; bases outside gene matches: 7. CDR3 length: 12 amino acids. Per the germline V gene, CDR1 is SGHDT and CDR2 is YYEEEE. CDR3 amino acids: CASSREQGSQYF. CDR3 DNA: TGTGCCAGCAGCCGAGAACAGGGGAGCCAGTACTTC.

This rearrangement joins TRBV19 to TRBJ2-7, with 7 bases that match TRBD1. CDR1 is LNHDA and CDR2 is SQIVND in the germline V gene (reference sequence). V gave up 10 bases and J gave up 4 bases; unmatched junction bases: 13. This CDR3 has 14 amino acids. CDR3 nucleotide sequence: TGTGCCACATCGGGGCAGGGGGTATATTACGAGCAGTACTTC. This encodes CATSGQGVYYEQYF. Filled out from reference TRBV19 and TRBJ2-7, the complete variable domain reads DGGITQSPKYLFRKEGQNVTLSCEQNLNHDAMYWYRQDPGQGLRLIYYSQIVNDFQKGDIAEGYSVSREKKESFPLTVTSAQKNPTAFYLCATSGQGVYYEQYFGPGTRLTVT.

The V call is TRBV7-8, the J call TRBJ2-7; D might be TRBD2 (6 bases). The germline CDR1 and CDR2 sequences are SGHVS and FQNEAQ. The germline V and J ends were trimmed by 1 base and 2 bases, with 12 bases remaining between them. The length of the CDR3 is 15 residues. CDR3 protein: CASSLEVGGTYEQYF. The CDR3 DNA is TGTGCCAGCAGCTTAGAAGTGGGGGGAACCTACGAGCAGTACTTC.

The chain joins TRBV6-6 to TRBJ2-7; 9 bases are a match to TRBD1. CDR1 is MNHNY, CDR2 SVGAGI, per germline (reference sequence). V lost 6 bases to trimming and J lost 2 bases; unmatched junction nucleotides: 5. The CDR3 length is 14 residues. The CDR3 loop is CASRSGTGPYEQYF. The CDR3 DNA reads as TGTGCCAGCAGGTCCGGGACAGGGCCCTACGAGCAGTACTTC.

The chain combines TRBV5-1 with TRBJ1-3, with D perhaps matching TRBD1 (6 bases). The V gene's germline CDR1 is SGHRS and CDR2 YFSETQ. V lost 2 bases and J 0 bases, leaving 9 bases between the germline ends. The CDR3 is 15 amino acids. CDR3 loop: CASSFSRGSGNTIYF. The CDR3 nucleotides read TGCGCCAGCAGCTTCAGCAGGGGCTCTGGAAACACCATATATTTT.

The J gene is TRBJ2-3, the V gene TRBV6-4; D gene ambiguous. This CDR3 contains 14 residues. Per the germline V gene, CDR1 is MRHNA and CDR2 is SNTAGT. The V and J ends lost 4 bases and 1 base respectively, with 9 bases between them. Here the CDR3 reads CASSVEERTDTQYF. In nucleotides, the CDR3 is TGTGCCAGCAGTGTAGAGGAACGCACAGATACGCAGTATTTT.

DNA of the CDR3: TGTGCCAGTAGTGCGCAGGGTGGACAGCCCCAGCATTTT. Its protein product is CASSAQGGQPQHF. The chain has TRBV19 and TRBJ1-5; D is possibly TRBD1 (5 bases). Germline V gene sequence: CDR1 LNHDA, CDR2 SQIVND (reference sequence). The CDR3 has 13 residues. Trimming stripped 5 bases from V and 7 bases from J, with 12 bases between.

V and J are TRBV28 and TRBJ1-4; perhaps TRBD1 as D (6 bases). This CDR3 contains 15 residues. Germline CDR1 MDHEN, CDR2 SYDVKM. With 6 bases removed from V and 0 bases from J, the gap between germline ends came to 11 bases. For the CDR3, the DNA is TGTGCCAGCAGCCCTGCAGGGGCAACTAATGAAAAACTGTTTTTT. Protein product: CASSPAGATNEKLFF.

The genes are TRBV6-1 and TRBJ2-7; a weak D match, TRBD2 (6 bases). CDR1 and CDR2 from the germline V gene are MNHNS and SASEGT. This CDR3 is 15 amino acids long. The germline V and J ends were trimmed by 5 bases and 0 bases, with 14 bases remaining between them. CDR3: CASSWGRETSYEQYF. The CDR3 bases are TGTGCCAGCAGTTGGGGTCGGGAGACCTCCTACGAGCAGTACTTC.